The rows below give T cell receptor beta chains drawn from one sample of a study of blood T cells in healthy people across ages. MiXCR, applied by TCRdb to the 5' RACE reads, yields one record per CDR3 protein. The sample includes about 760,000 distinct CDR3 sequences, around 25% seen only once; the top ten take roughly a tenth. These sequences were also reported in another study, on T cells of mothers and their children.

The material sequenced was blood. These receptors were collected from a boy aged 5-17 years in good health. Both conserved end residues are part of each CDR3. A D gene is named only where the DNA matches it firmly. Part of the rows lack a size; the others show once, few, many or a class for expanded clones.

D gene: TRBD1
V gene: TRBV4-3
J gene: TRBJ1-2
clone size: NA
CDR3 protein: CASSQETGEGYTF
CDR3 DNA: TGCGCCAGCAGCCAAGAAACAGGGGAGGGCTACACCTTC

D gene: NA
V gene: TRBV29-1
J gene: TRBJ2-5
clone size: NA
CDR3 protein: CSVKGGYQETQYF
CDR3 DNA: TGCAGCGTTAAGGGGGGGTACCAAGAGACCCAGTACTTC

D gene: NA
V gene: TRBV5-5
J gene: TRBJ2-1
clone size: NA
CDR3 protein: CARSLVAGEQFF
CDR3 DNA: TGTGCCCGCAGCTTGGTTGCGGGGGAGCAGTTCTTC

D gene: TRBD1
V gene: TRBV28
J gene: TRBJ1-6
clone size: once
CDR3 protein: CASRPQGAWNSPLHF
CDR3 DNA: TGTGCCAGCAGACCTCAGGGGGCCTGGAATTCACCCCTCCACTTT

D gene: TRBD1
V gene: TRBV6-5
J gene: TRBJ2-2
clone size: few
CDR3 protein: CASSYWTGGLSGELFF
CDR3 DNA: TGTGCCAGCAGTTACTGGACAGGGGGCCTATCCGGGGAGCTGTTTTTT

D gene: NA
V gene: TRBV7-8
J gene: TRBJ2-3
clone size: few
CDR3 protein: CASSGDAAQYF
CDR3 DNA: TGTGCCAGCAGCGGGGACGCAGCGCAGTATTTT

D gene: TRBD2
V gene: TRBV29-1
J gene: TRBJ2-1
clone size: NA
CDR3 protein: CSVEGLAGFNEQFF
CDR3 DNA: TGCAGCGTTGAGGGACTAGCGGGATTTAATGAGCAGTTCTTC

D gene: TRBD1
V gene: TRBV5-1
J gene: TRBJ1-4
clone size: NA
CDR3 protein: CASSFSGGALNENLFF
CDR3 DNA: TGCGCCAGCAGCTTCTCAGGGGGGGCGCTGAATGAAAATCTGTTTTTT

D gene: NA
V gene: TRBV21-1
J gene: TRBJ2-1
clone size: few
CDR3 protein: CASITGDLGAYNEQFF
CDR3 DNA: TGTGCCAGCATCACGGGGGACCTCGGAGCCTACAATGAGCAGTTCTTC

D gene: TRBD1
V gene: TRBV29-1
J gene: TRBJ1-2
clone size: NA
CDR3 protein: CSVGRDRPYGYTF
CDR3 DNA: TGCAGCGTTGGGCGGGACAGGCCCTATGGCTACACCTTC

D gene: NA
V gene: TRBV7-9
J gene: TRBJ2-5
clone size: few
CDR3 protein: CASSLTEGGTQYF
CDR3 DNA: TGTGCCAGCAGCTTAACCGAAGGGGGGACCCAGTACTTC

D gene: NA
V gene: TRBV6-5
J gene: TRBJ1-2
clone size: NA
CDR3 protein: CASSFREPLNYGYTF
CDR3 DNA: TGTGCCAGCAGTTTCAGGGAGCCCCTTAACTATGGCTACACCTTC

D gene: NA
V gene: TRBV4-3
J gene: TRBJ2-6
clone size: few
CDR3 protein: CASSRVVGANVLTF
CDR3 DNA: TGCGCCAGCAGCCGGGTCGTTGGGGCCAACGTCCTGACTTTC

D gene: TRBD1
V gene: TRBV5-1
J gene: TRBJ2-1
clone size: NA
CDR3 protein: CASSPRPGTGNEQFF
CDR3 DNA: TGCGCCAGCAGCCCGCGTCCCGGGACAGGGAACGAGCAGTTCTTC

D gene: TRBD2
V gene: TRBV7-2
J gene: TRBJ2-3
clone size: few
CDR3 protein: CASSLAHGFATSDGF
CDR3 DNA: TGTGCCAGCAGCTTAGCGCATGGTTTTGCGACTAGCGACGGTTTT

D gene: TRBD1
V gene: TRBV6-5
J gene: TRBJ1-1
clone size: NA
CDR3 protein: CASSYDRGRASNTEAFF
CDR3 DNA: TGTGCCAGCAGTTATGACAGGGGAAGAGCGTCGAACACTGAAGCTTTCTTT